This T cell receptor beta chain originates from a study of blood T cell repertoires in COVID-19 (dated by TCRdb to 2020 to 2022). Study-wide context: The collaborator samples originated in the United States, Italy and Spain and spanned the acute and convalescent phases of COVID-19. The prospective study material was composed of cDNA or gDNA derived from T cells, B-cell-depleted T cells, or PBMCs. The sample metadata nearly always contained a de-identified subject ID, COVID-19 status, age in years and sex. Deeply sampled blood TCRbeta repertoires from subjects exposed to, actively infected with, or recovered from COVID-19 were included in the dataset. The samples were drawn from the first 160 participants of the ongoing ImmuneRACE study and from 1,254 subjects provided by 6 global collaborators. The repertoires were made available in a free public database intended to serve as a resource for research on the immune response to SARS-CoV-2. Where available, HLA class I and class II types were taken from metadata supplied by the sample provider and were not determined by assay-based typing.

Counted from cysteine to phenylalanine, this CDR3 has 13 amino acids. Only CDR3 DNA is held: 39 bases, read in frame from base 1. V is pruned by 6 bases and J by 5 bases, leaving 6 bases of the junction without a gene match. In the prospective study, participants were about 18 to 100 years old, resided in about 25 geographic areas of the United States, and were enrolled through a virtual design. To assign participants to cohorts, the prospective study relied on clinical history that participants themselves reported in a screening survey and a study questionnaire. In the prospective study, mobile phlebotomists collected whole blood, serum and a nasopharyngeal or oropharyngeal swab from each participant. Additional blood draws and questionnaires over an approximately 2-month period could optionally be provided by prospective study participants. Before DNA extraction, blood samples from the prospective study were shipped at room temperature or frozen.

Overall study outcomes, separate from this receptor: How much clinical and demographic metadata was included differed by source and by participant, and the metadata was provided uncurated.

On this clone: The antigen it binds to is not known. Base qualities are not at hand, and no much larger clone is one base apart.

TCRbeta CDR3 regions were amplified from genomic DNA by means of the immunoSEQ Assay, a bias-controlled multiplex PCR. Turning to the authors' computational methods: The number of nucleated cells in each sample was estimated from the amplification of reference gene primers within the assay. To quantify the absolute abundance of each unique TCRbeta CDR3 rearrangement, sequence reads were collapsed and filtered. For each sample, productive Simpson clonality was calculated as the square root of Simpson's diversity index across productive rearrangements. Sourced from immuneACCESS, this table was stored by TCRdb with only in-frame sequences that have V and J called. A share of the clones is absent; for the studies checked, an unresolved V gene accounts for under half, and the remainder has no known explanation. The DNA was the basis for D and trimming; V, J and clone size are from that table. For this sample there are over 200,000 clones; about nine tenths appear just once. Jointly, the top ten make up roughly 2.4% of the sample.

Sequencing input: PBMCs or T cells enriched from blood (not recorded which). The V and J genes are TRBV12-3 or TRBV12-4 and TRBJ2-7; TRBD1 aligns with 8 central bases. This clonotype originated in a woman in her forties with acute COVID-19. CDR3 reads: CASSLRTGNEQYF. The nucleotide sequence reads as follows: TGTGCCAGCAGCCTACGGACAGGGAACGAGCAGTACTTC.